One sample yielded the 4 T cell receptor beta chains listed below, sequenced in a study of CDR3 diversity in severe acne. TCRdb reprocessed the PCR reads via MiXCR and lists one record per CDR3 protein. This table has 97,000 or so distinct CDR3 sequences, roughly half appearing once. Input material: blood. These receptors all come from a male donor with acne.

This rearrangement joins TRBV25-1 to TRBJ2-7; D is perhaps TRBD2 (6 bases). CDR1 and CDR2 (germline): MGHDK, SYGVNS. Trimming left V 5 bases short and J 4 bases short, with 12 bases between. CDR3 length: 13 residues. The CDR3 DNA reads as TGTGCCAGCAGTTCCGGGAGAGGGTACGAGCAGTACTTC. Translating it yields CASSSGRGYEQYF.

This clonotype was seen ten or more times. The V call is TRBV10-1, the J call TRBJ1-3, with D tentatively TRBD1 (5 bases). CDR1 is WNHNN, CDR2 SYGVQD, per germline (reference sequence). V was trimmed by 3 bases and J by 3 bases, leaving 12 bases between them. CDR3 length: 15 residues. In DNA form, the CDR3 reads TGCGCCAGCAGTGATTCGGGGCGCGATGGAAACACCATATATTTT. This encodes CASSDSGRDGNTIYF.

V is TRBV27 and J is TRBJ2-5, with TRBD2 matching 13 bases. This CDR3 is built from 16 residues. From germline, CDR1 is MNHEY and CDR2 SMNVEV (reference sequence). Trimming removed 5 bases from V and 5 bases from J; junction bases left unmatched: 8. CDR3 in DNA: TGTGCCAGCAGTCTCCAACTAGCGGGAGGGCTCGAGACCCAGTACTTC. Residues: CASSLQLAGGLETQYF.

A remark on this clonotype: Just one base apart from a much larger clone, this may be a read error. The rearrangement uses TRBV19 and TRBJ1-2; D remains ambiguous. V dropped 2 bases and J dropped 5 bases, with 18 bases sitting between them. Germline V gives CDR1 LNHDA, CDR2 SQIVND (reference sequence). This CDR3 region has 16 residues. The CDR3 DNA sequence: TGTGCCAGTAGTATACCGGGCGGGAAAATATTTTATGGCTACACCTTC. It encodes CASSIPGGKIFYGYTF.